The 18 T cell receptor beta chains given below trace back to one sample, sequenced in a study of glioma-infiltrating T cells after dendritic cell vaccination (dated by TCRdb to the mid-2010s). The library relied on the immunoSEQ multiplex PCR assay. TCRdb holds this immuneACCESS table with in-frame rearrangements only. Some clones are missing; in checked studies, unresolved V genes explain under half, and the rest has no known cause. Recorded for this sample are about 110,000 clones; around 87% of them occurred a single time. The ten largest clones take up more than 2.5% of the sample. The time point label corresponds to: after dendritic cell vaccination, including at tumor progression/relapse. The sequenced sample was blood, obtained after dendritic cell vaccination. Receptor source: a human donor with glioblastoma.

V gene TRBV5-1 combines with J gene TRBJ2-1, with D uncertain. CDR3 size: 14 residues. Germline lookup yields CDR1 SGHRS and CDR2 YFSETQ. The V end was cut by 2 bases, the J end by 0 bases, with 6 bases between. The CDR3 DNA follows: TGCGCCAGCAGCTTACAGAGCTCCTACAATGAGCAGTTCTTC. Its protein is CASSLQSSYNEQFF. The full variable domain, completed using reference TRBV5-1 and TRBJ2-1, is KAGVTQTPRYLIKTRGQQVTLSCSPISGHRSVSWYQQTPGQGLQFLFEYFSETQRNKGNFPGRFSGRQFSNSRSEMNVSTLELGDSALYLCASSLQSSYNEQFFGPGTRLTVL.

This chain links TRBV6-5 with TRBJ2-7; TRBD1 aligns across 10 bases. CDR1 and CDR2 from the germline V gene are MNHEY and SVGAGI. This CDR3 has 15 residues. Germline trimming cut 6 bases from V and 7 bases from J; bases unmatched to any gene: 12. The CDR3 DNA reads TGTGCCAGCAGGGGGTCGGGACAGGGGAAGGGTGAGCAGTACTTC. Protein sequence: CASRGSGQGKGEQYF.

The rearrangement joins TRBV5-1 to TRBJ2-3; D unresolved. Germline CDR1 is SGHRS and CDR2 is YFSETQ. Trimming took 0 bases from V and 0 from J, leaving 8 bases between them. The length of the CDR3 is 15 residues. The CDR3 spells CASSLAEPSTDTQYF. Here the CDR3 DNA reads TGCGCCAGCAGCTTGGCGGAGCCTAGCACAGATACGCAGTATTTT.

This clone was counted once. The chain uses TRBV6-5 and TRBJ2-1; D is perhaps TRBD2 (6 bases). Germline V gene sequence: CDR1 MNHEY, CDR2 SVGAGI. The CDR3 is 15 residues long. Trimming cost V 2 bases and J 7 bases, with 15 bases left between them. This CDR3 is CASSYPGRWGNEQFF. DNA of the CDR3: TGTGCCAGCAGTTACCCGGGGAGGTGGGGGAATGAGCAGTTCTTC.

The V gene is TRBV10-3, the J gene TRBJ2-1, with TRBD2 identical over 8 bases. With 10 bases clipped from V and 7 bases from J, the junction kept 3 bases outside the gene matches. Germline V gene lookup returns CDR1 ENHRY and CDR2 SYGVKD. This CDR3 contains 11 residues. The CDR3 DNA reads TGTGCCACGTCGGGGGGGAATGAGCAGTTCTTC. Translating gives CATSGGNEQFF.

The chain joins TRBV5-1 to TRBJ1-5, with D perhaps TRBD1 (6 bases). Germline V gene sequence: CDR1 SGHRS, CDR2 YFSETQ. With 5 bases removed from V and 4 bases from J, the gap between germline ends came to 16 bases. The CDR3 is made up of 15 amino acids. This CDR3 is CASSFGGARNQPQHF. The CDR3 DNA is TGCGCCAGCAGTTTTGGGGGGGCACGGAATCAGCCCCAGCATTTT.

The gene calls are TRBV30 and TRBJ2-3; a possible D gene is TRBD2 (5 bases). The germline V gene has CDR1 GTSNPN and CDR2 SVGIG (reference sequence). With 3 bases removed from V and 4 bases from J, the gap between germline ends came to 11 bases. There are 13 residues in the CDR3. CDR3 sequence reads: CAWRGAGADTQYF. The CDR3, as DNA: TGTGCCTGGAGGGGCGCGGGCGCAGATACGCAGTATTTT.

This chain uses TRBV5-1 with TRBJ2-5; D perhaps matches TRBD2 (6 bases). The CDR3 spans 17 residues. In germline, CDR1 is SGHRS, CDR2 YFSETQ. V gave up 0 bases and J gave up 5 bases, with 20 bases separating them. The CDR3 reads CASSLGSSVPLGETQYF. The DNA for the CDR3 is TGCGCCAGCAGCTTGGGGTCTAGCGTACCTCTAGGGGAGACCCAGTACTTC.

The rearrangement links TRBV2 to TRBJ1-2; 8 nucleotides line up with TRBD1. The CDR3 runs to 13 residues. Germline lookup yields CDR1 SNHLY and CDR2 FYNNEI. The V and J ends lost 5 bases and 8 bases, in that order; junction bases with no gene match: 7. The CDR3 loop reads CASSLTGGGGYTF. CDR3 bases: TGTGCCAGCAGTCTAACAGGGGGGGGCGGCTACACCTTC.

The chain links TRBV9 to TRBJ2-1, with 13 bases identical to TRBD2. Germline lookup yields CDR1 SGDLS and CDR2 YYNGEE. The CDR3 spans 14 residues. V shed 3 bases and J 14 bases; nucleotides not matched to a gene: 8. As DNA, the CDR3 is TGTGCCAGCAGCGACCAACTAGCGGGGGGGCGTAAGTTCTTC. It codes for CASSDQLAGGRKFF.

This chain connects TRBV11-3 to TRBJ2-6, with D maybe TRBD2 (6 bases). The CDR3 is 18 amino acids. Germline CDR1 and CDR2: SGHNT and YENEEA. The V end lost 6 bases, the J end lost 0 bases, and 18 bases lay between the germline ends. CDR3 region: CASSRESGRTSGANVLTF. DNA of the CDR3: TGTGCCAGCAGTAGGGAATCCGGGAGAACCTCTGGGGCCAACGTCCTGACTTTC.

This sequence joins TRBV6-4 and TRBJ2-1; 7 positions match TRBD2. With 4 bases clipped from V and 12 bases from J, the junction kept 6 bases outside the gene matches. This CDR3 region has 12 residues. CDR1 and CDR2 (germline): MRHNA, SNTAGT. CDR3 amino acids: CASSGGRGGQFF. DNA for the CDR3: TGTGCCAGCAGTGGGGGGAGGGGCGGGCAGTTCTTC.

The chain recombines TRBV5-1 with TRBJ2-2; D uncertain. Germline V gene data show CDR1 as SGHRS and CDR2 as YFSETQ. With 2 bases removed from V and 3 bases from J, the gap between germline ends came to 8 bases. The CDR3 runs 14 residues. CDR3: CASSFPVDTGELFF. DNA for the CDR3: TGCGCCAGCAGCTTCCCAGTCGACACCGGGGAGCTGTTTTTT.

The V gene is TRBV6-1, the J gene TRBJ1-4; D not resolved. Looked up from germline, CDR1 is MNHNS and CDR2 is SASEGT. This CDR3 region has 12 residues. The V end was cut by 7 bases, the J end by 5 bases, with 8 bases between. Here the CDR3 reads CASTPGNEKLFF. The DNA for the CDR3 is TGTGCCAGCACCCCAGGAAATGAAAAACTGTTTTTT.

V is TRBV21-1 and J is TRBJ2-1; TRBD1, the D gene given by the table, was not confirmed from the DNA. TRBV21-1 is a known pseudogene. The CDR3 contains 20 residues. Here the CDR3 reads CASIQNRGPCPLRSYNEQFF. As DNA, the CDR3 is TGTGCCAGCATCCAAAACAGGGGGCCCTGCCCCCTTAGGTCCTACAATGAGCAGTTCTTC.

This chain connects TRBV25-1 to TRBJ1-1; D is unresolved. Deletions cut 6 bases from V and 1 base from J, with 6 bases between. Germline CDR1 reads MGHDK; CDR2 reads SYGVNS. The CDR3 covers 12 residues. The CDR3 region has the DNA TGTGCCAGCAGGGCGGGGAACACTGAAGCTTTCTTT. Translation gives CASRAGNTEAFF.

The V gene is TRBV7-8, the J gene TRBJ2-2; D is possibly TRBD2 (5 bases). Trimming removed 5 bases at V and 4 bases at J, with 14 bases between. The CDR3 length is 15 residues. The V gene's germline CDR1 is SGHVS and CDR2 FQNEAQ. The CDR3 spells CASSPLDPSTGELFF. The DNA for the CDR3 is TGTGCCAGCAGCCCACTAGACCCGAGCACCGGGGAGCTGTTTTTT.

The chain is built from TRBV9 and TRBJ1-1, with 11 positions matching TRBD1. In germline, CDR1 is SGDLS, CDR2 YYNGEE. The CDR3 length is 15 residues. The J segment lost 4 bases and the V segment lost 3 bases, leaving 5 bases of the junction unmatched. The DNA for the CDR3 is TGTGCCAGCAGCGCAGGACAGGGGGCCGGCACTGAAGCTTTCTTT. Residues: CASSAGQGAGTEAFF.